These 25 T cell receptor beta chains came from one sample sequenced in a study of identifying expanded T cells in peripheral blood. The table came from immunoSEQ multiplex PCR; TCRdb's copy has only in-frame clones and leaves some out. The data show 85,000 to 90,000 clones, 86% seen once. Source material: blood. All receptors derive from a person aged 18 to 70 in good health.

The V gene is TRBV7-9, the J gene TRBJ2-6, with 8 bases lining up with TRBD1. The germline V gene has CDR1 SEHNR and CDR2 FQNEAQ (reference sequence). V trimming: 3 bases; J trimming: 4 bases; junction bases outside the gene matches: 14. The CDR3 has 19 amino acids. For the CDR3, the DNA is TGTGCCAGCAGCTTGTACGGACAGGGTGGGAGTCGGGGGGCCAACGTCCTGACTTTC. Protein: CASSLYGQGGSRGANVLTF. Full variable domain (rest looked up from reference TRBV7-9 and TRBJ2-6): DTGVSQNPRHKITKRGQNVTFRCDPISEHNRLYWYRQTLGQGPEFLTYFQNEAQLEKSRLLSDRFSAERPKGSFSTLEIQRTEQGDSAMYLCASSLYGQGGSRGANVLTFGAGSRLTVL.

The chain combines TRBV10-3 with TRBJ2-7; weak D call: TRBD1 (5 bases). Germline assignment: CDR1 ENHRY and CDR2 SYGVKD. V was pared by 4 bases and J by 6 bases, with 16 bases between. The CDR3 loop spans 14 amino acids. CDR3 sequence reads: CAISGKTEEGEQYF. CDR3 nucleotide sequence: TGTGCCATCAGTGGGAAGACAGAGGAAGGCGAGCAGTACTTC.

J is TRBJ1-1 and V is TRBV2; D is ambiguous. CDR1 and CDR2 from the germline V gene are SNHLY and FYNNEI. This CDR3 spans 15 amino acids. Trimming took off 3 bases at V and 6 bases at J, with 17 bases between the two ends. The CDR3 loop is CASSDPGGSTPEAFF. The CDR3 bases are TGTGCCAGCAGTGATCCGGGTGGTTCTACCCCTGAAGCTTTCTTT.

The chain is built from TRBV18 and TRBJ2-2, with 10 nucleotides matching TRBD1. The trim removed 4 bases at V and 4 bases at J, leaving 3 bases unmatched. Germline CDR1 reads KGHSH; CDR2 reads LQKENI. This CDR3 is 15 amino acids long. The CDR3 bases are TGTGCCAGCTCACTGGGACAGGGGCCCACCGGGGAGCTGTTTTTT. This translates into CASSLGQGPTGELFF.

CDR3 sequence reads: CAISLGATDTQYF. DNA of the CDR3: TGTGCCATCAGTTTGGGCGCCACAGATACGCAGTATTTT. The chain employs TRBV10-3 and TRBJ2-3; D uncertain. The V gene's germline CDR1 is ENHRY and CDR2 SYGVKD. Trimming removed 5 bases at V and 2 bases at J, with 8 bases between. This CDR3 is built from 13 residues.

This chain connects TRBV5-6 to TRBJ1-2, with D uncertain. V shed 3 bases and J shed 4 bases, with 16 bases lying between them. Germline values: CDR1 SGHDT, CDR2 YYEEEE. The CDR3 is made up of 15 amino acids. CDR3 amino acids: CASSYYIPPSYGYTF. The CDR3 DNA reads TGTGCCAGCAGCTACTACATACCTCCTAGCTATGGCTACACCTTC.

The chain has TRBV2 and TRBJ1-1; TRBD1 matches at 10 bases. This CDR3 comprises 18 residues. Germline CDR1 reads SNHLY; CDR2 reads FYNNEI. V shed 5 bases and J 1 base; nucleotides not matched to a gene: 13. The DNA for the CDR3 is TGTGCCAGCAGTTCAGGTTGGGACAGGGGCCGTACGAACACTGAAGCTTTCTTT. As protein: CASSSGWDRGRTNTEAFF.

V gene TRBV9 combines with J gene TRBJ1-5; D is uncertain. Germline loops: CDR1 SGDLS, CDR2 YYNGEE. The length of the CDR3 is 13 residues. Trimming removed 1 base at V and 2 bases at J, with 4 bases between. The CDR3 region is CASSVNGNQPQHF. CDR3 sequence (DNA): TGTGCCAGCAGCGTAAACGGCAATCAGCCCCAGCATTTT.

The genes are TRBV5-5 and TRBJ2-5; no reliable D call. The CDR3 length is 13 residues. Germline CDR1 is SGHKS and CDR2 is YYEKEE (reference sequence). V was clipped by 1 base and J by 5 bases, with 9 bases between them. CDR3: CASSLRKDETQYF. CDR3 DNA: TGTGCCAGCAGCTTGAGGAAAGACGAGACCCAGTACTTC.

V usage is TRBV6-1 and J usage is TRBJ1-1; D gene ambiguous. The germline V and J ends were trimmed by 2 bases and 1 base, with 8 bases remaining between them. This CDR3 is built from 14 residues. The germline V gene encodes CDR1 MNHNS and CDR2 SASEGT. The CDR3 is CASSENGPNTEAFF. The DNA of the CDR3 is TGTGCCAGCAGTGAAAACGGTCCGAACACTGAAGCTTTCTTT.

The chain links TRBV5-6 to TRBJ1-5; D unresolved. Germline V gives CDR1 SGHDT, CDR2 YYEEEE. The CDR3 sequence is 16 residues long. V was pared by 2 bases and J by 0 bases, with 12 bases between. The CDR3 region has the DNA TGTGCCAGCAGCTTCCACCAAATGAATAGCAATCAGCCCCAGCATTTT. It is translated as CASSFHQMNSNQPQHF. Variable domain in full (rest from reference TRBV5-6 and TRBJ1-5): DAGVTQSPTHLIKTRGQQVTLRCSPKSGHDTVSWYQQALGQGPQFIFQYYEEEERQRGNFPDRFSGHQFPNYSSELNVNALLLGDSALYLCASSFHQMNSNQPQHFGDGTRLSIL.

This sequence joins TRBV20-1 and TRBJ2-7; the D is unclear. CDR3 length: 11 amino acids. The germline V and J ends were trimmed by 7 bases and 3 bases, with 10 bases remaining between them. The V gene's germline CDR1 is DFQATT and CDR2 SNEGSKA (reference sequence). The CDR3 region has the DNA TGCAGTGTAGTCTTGGACTACGAGCAGTACTTC. It is translated as CSVVLDYEQYF.

The chain couples TRBV7-2 to TRBJ1-1; D remains unclear. V was clipped by 3 bases and J by 7 bases, with 9 bases between them. The CDR3 sequence is 12 residues long. The germline V gene has CDR1 SGHTA and CDR2 FQGNSA. Written as DNA, the CDR3 is TGTGCCAGCAGCTTGGAGAACGGTGAAGCTTTCTTT. It encodes CASSLENGEAFF.

This clone has a single count. The rearrangement links TRBV9 to TRBJ1-2, with 10 bases aligning to TRBD1. V shed 0 bases and J 6 bases; nucleotides not matched to a gene: 5. The CDR3 totals 15 residues. Per germline, CDR1 SGDLS and CDR2 YYNGEE. The CDR3 loop is CASSVGGTGVDGYTF. The CDR3 DNA reads as TGTGCCAGCAGCGTAGGGGGGACAGGGGTTGATGGCTACACCTTC.

This sequence joins TRBV6-1 and TRBJ2-3; D may be TRBD1 (5 bases). The CDR3 consists of 14 residues. V lost 8 bases and J lost 2, with 14 bases in between. Per germline, CDR1 MNHNS and CDR2 SASEGT. CDR3 coding DNA: TGTGCCAGCCTGGACAAAAAATTCACAGATACGCAGTATTTT. This sequence encodes CASLDKKFTDTQYF.

The chain combines TRBV7-2 with TRBJ2-7; tentative D call: TRBD2 (6 bases). CDR1 is SGHTA and CDR2 is FQGNSA in the germline V gene. CDR3 length: 13 residues. Between the trimmed V and J ends, which lost 2 bases and 5 bases, there was a span of 10 bases. CDR3 protein: CASSLMGGDEQYF. The CDR3 DNA reads as TGTGCCAGCAGCTTAATGGGAGGAGACGAGCAGTACTTC.

The chain couples TRBV7-3 to TRBJ1-1, with a tentative D call TRBD1 (5 bases). Germline V gene lookup returns CDR1 SGHTA and CDR2 FQGTGA. V lost 1 base to trimming and J lost 5 bases, with 14 bases between them. The CDR3 covers 15 residues. CDR3 sequence reads: CASSLIGGSGTEAFF. CDR3 sequence (DNA): TGTGCCAGCAGCTTAATCGGGGGGTCAGGGACTGAAGCTTTCTTT.

The V call is TRBV2, the J call TRBJ1-1; TRBD1 aligns across 8 bases. CDR3 size: 14 residues. The trim removed 6 bases at V and 2 bases at J, leaving 5 bases unmatched. Germline V gene lookup returns CDR1 SNHLY and CDR2 FYNNEI. Here the CDR3 reads CASRPTGVNTEAFF. The CDR3 coding sequence is TGTGCCAGCAGACCGACAGGGGTTAACACTGAAGCTTTCTTT.

DNA of the CDR3: TGTGCCAGCGGACAGAATTATCAGCCCCAGCATTTT. It specifies CASGQNYQPQHF. This chain links TRBV6-5 with TRBJ1-5, with a tentative D call TRBD1 (6 bases). Germline V gives CDR1 MNHEY, CDR2 SVGAGI. Trimming took 8 bases from V and 5 from J, leaving 10 bases between them. The CDR3 is made up of 12 amino acids.

The chain employs TRBV14 and TRBJ1-4; D remains ambiguous. CDR3 size: 13 residues. Germline V gene lookup returns CDR1 SGHDN and CDR2 FVKESK. V was trimmed by 8 bases and J by 5 bases, leaving 12 bases between them. The CDR3 loop reads CASRHTANEKLFF. The CDR3, as DNA: TGTGCCAGCCGACACACGGCGAATGAAAAACTGTTTTTT.

This sequence joins TRBV23-1 and TRBJ2-3, with 9 positions matching TRBD1. Being an ORF, TRBV23-1 has a function that is uncertain. The CDR3 is 14 residues long. V lost 6 bases, J lost 0 bases, and 1 base stayed unmatched. The DNA of the CDR3 is TGCGCCAGCAGCGGACAGGGGAGCACAGATACGCAGTATTTT. Translation: CASSGQGSTDTQYF.

The chain joins TRBV6-1 to TRBJ1-1; D remains ambiguous. The CDR3 contains 15 residues. V lost 7 bases, J lost 1 base, and 16 bases lay in between. Germline-derived CDR1 and CDR2 are MNHNS and SASEGT. The chain's CDR3 is CASTQSSHGNTEAFF. CDR3 DNA: TGTGCCAGCACACAGTCATCTCATGGGAACACTGAAGCTTTCTTT.

The chain is built from TRBV6-6 and TRBJ2-1; 7 bases match TRBD2. In germline, CDR1 is MNHNY, CDR2 SVGAGI (reference sequence). This CDR3 region has 15 residues. V lost 9 bases to trimming and J lost 5 bases; unmatched junction nucleotides: 13. This chain's CDR3 is CASRASGAINNEQFF. CDR3 nucleotides: TGTGCCAGTAGAGCGAGCGGGGCCATAAACAATGAGCAGTTCTTC.

CDR3 nucleotides: TGTGCCGCAGGACGGGGGGCTCTGTGGGAGACCCAGTACTTC. Protein: CAAGRGALWETQYF. This chain joins TRBV7-8 and TRBJ2-5; the D gene is possibly TRBD2 (7 bases). Per the germline V gene, CDR1 is SGHVS and CDR2 is FQNEAQ. Trimming removed 11 bases at V and 5 bases at J, with 21 bases between. The CDR3 has 14 amino acids. Supplemented by reference TRBV7-8 and TRBJ2-5, the full variable domain reads GAGVSQSPRYKVAKRGQDVALRCDPISGHVSLFWYQQALGQGPEFLTYFQNEAQLDKSGLPSDRFFAERPEGSVSTLKIQRTQQEDSAVYLCAAGRGALWETQYFGPGTRLLVL.

A few counts support this clone. This sequence joins TRBV4-3 and TRBJ2-1; 11 bases map to TRBD2. The CDR3 has 19 residues. Germline values: CDR1 LGHNA, CDR2 YSLEER. After removal of 1 base from V and 6 bases from J, the junction contained 14 bases not matched to a gene. CDR3 sequence reads: CASSQGLPRTSGFLNEQFF. In DNA, the CDR3 is TGCGCCAGCAGCCAAGGACTACCGAGGACTAGCGGGTTTCTCAATGAGCAGTTCTTC.